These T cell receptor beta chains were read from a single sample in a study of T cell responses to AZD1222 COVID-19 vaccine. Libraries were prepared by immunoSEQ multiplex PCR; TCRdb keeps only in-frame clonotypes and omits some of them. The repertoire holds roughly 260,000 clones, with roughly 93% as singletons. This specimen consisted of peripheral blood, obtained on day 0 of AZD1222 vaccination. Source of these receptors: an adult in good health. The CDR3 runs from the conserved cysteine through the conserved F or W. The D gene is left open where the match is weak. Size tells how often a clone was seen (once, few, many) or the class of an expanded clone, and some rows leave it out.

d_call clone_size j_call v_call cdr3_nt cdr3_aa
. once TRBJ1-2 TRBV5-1 TGCGCCAGCAGCTTGGAAGGTTTCCGACAGATTAATGGCTACACCTTC CASSLEGFRQINGYTF
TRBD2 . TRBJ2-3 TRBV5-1 TGCGCCAGCAGAGTCCGGACTAGTAGCACAGATACGCAGTATTTT CASRVRTSSTDTQYF
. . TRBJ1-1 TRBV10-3 TGTGCCATCAGTGTGTATCGGCAGAACACTGAAGCTTTCTTT CAISVYRQNTEAFF
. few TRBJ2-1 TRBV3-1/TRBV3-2 TGTGCCAGCAGCCAAGATGGTAGCGGTACCTACAATGAGCAGTTCTTC CASSQDGSGTYNEQFF
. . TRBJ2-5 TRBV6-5 TGTGCCAGCAGTCCGGACAGTACCTTTCGGGAGACCCAGTACTTC CASSPDSTFRETQYF
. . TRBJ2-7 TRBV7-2 TGTGCCAGCAGCTTATCGGGGGGACAGAGCTACGAGCAGTACTTC CASSLSGGQSYEQYF
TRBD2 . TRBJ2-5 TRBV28 TGTGCCTCTCAGCGGGAGCAAGAGACCCAGTACTTC CASQREQETQYF
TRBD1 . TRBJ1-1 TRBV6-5 TGTGCCAGCAGTTCGGGACAGCTCATGAACACTGAAGCTTTCTTT CASSSGQLMNTEAFF
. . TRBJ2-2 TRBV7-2 TGTGCCAGCAGCCAAATGGGGGTCCTCACCGGGGAGCTGTTTTTT CASSQMGVLTGELFF
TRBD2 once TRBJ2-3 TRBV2 TGTGCCAGCAGTGGACTAGCGGGAGATACGCAGTATTTT CASSGLAGDTQYF
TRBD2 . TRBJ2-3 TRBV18 TGTGCCAGCTCACCACCGCTAGCGGGGGGCACAGATACGCAGTATTTT CASSPPLAGGTDTQYF
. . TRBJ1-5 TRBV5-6 TGTGCCAGCAGCTCCGCAGGGGCCTTCAATCAGCCCCAGCATTTT CASSSAGAFNQPQHF
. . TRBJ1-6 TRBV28 TGTGCCAGCAGTCGCCGGGGGGCAAGTTCACCCCTCCACTTT CASSRRGASSPLHF
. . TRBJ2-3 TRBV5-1 TGCGCCAGCAGCTTCACAGGATGGGGCACAGATACGCAGTATTTT CASSFTGWGTDTQYF
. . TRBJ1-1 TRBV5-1 TGCGCCAGCAGCTCGGACCTAAGGCGCACTGAAGCTTTCTTT CASSSDLRRTEAFF
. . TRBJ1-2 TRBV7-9 TGTGCCAGCAGCAAACAAGGTTGGCGAGGGGACTATGGCTACACCTTC CASSKQGWRGDYGYTF
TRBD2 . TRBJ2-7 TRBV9 TGTGCCAGCAGCCCAAGACTAGCGGAGAGCTCCTACGAGCAGTACTTC CASSPRLAESSYEQYF
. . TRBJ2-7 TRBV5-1 TGCGCCAGCAGCTTGACGAGTCTCTCCTACGAGCAGTACTTC CASSLTSLSYEQYF
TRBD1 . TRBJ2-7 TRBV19 TGTGCCAGTAGTCCCGGGACAGGGGGCGAGCAGTACTTC CASSPGTGGEQYF
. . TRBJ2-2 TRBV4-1 TGCGCCAGCAGCCGCAGACAGGATCCCGGGGAGCTGTTTTTT CASSRRQDPGELFF
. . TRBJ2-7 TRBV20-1 TGCAGTGCTAGTTCGGGGGCAGGGGAGCAGTACTTC CSASSGAGEQYF
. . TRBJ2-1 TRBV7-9 TGTGCCAGCAGCCGGTTATTACCCGGGACGGCAGTGGAGCAGTTCTTC CASSRLLPGTAVEQFF
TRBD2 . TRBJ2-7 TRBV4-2 TGTGCCAGCAGCCGTGGGCTAGCGGAAACCTACGAGCAGTACTTC CASSRGLAETYEQYF
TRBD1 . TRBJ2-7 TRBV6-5 TGTGCCAGCACCCGGACAGGGGACCCCTACGAGCAGTACTTC CASTRTGDPYEQYF
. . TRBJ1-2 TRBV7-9 TGTGCCAGCAGCTCAGCGGCGGGGGGCTACACCTTC CASSSAAGGYTF
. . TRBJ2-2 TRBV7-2 TGTGCCAGCAGCTTTAGGGGCAGGGAGAACACCGGGGAGCTGTTTTTT CASSFRGRENTGELFF
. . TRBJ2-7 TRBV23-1 TGCGCCAGCATAGGAGGGGACTCACTTTTTTACGAGCAGTACTTC CASIGGDSLFYEQYF
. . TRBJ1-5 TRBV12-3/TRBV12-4 TGTGCCAGCAGGACGACAGGTAATCAGCCCCAGCATTTT CASRTTGNQPQHF
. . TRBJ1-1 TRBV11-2 TGTGCCAGCACCCCTAGGGGAAGGGACGCTTTCTTT CASTPRGRDAFF